A selection of T cell receptor beta chains follows, all from one sample in a study of T cells in Graves' hyperthyroidism and ophthalmopathy. TCRdb re-called the multiplex PCR reads through MiXCR, storing one row per CDR3 protein. The sample consists of nearly 600,000 distinct CDR3 sequences, approximately 14% of them appearing once. Material for sequencing was blood. These receptors were collected from a young woman with Graves' ophthalmopathy. CDR3s include the opening cysteine and the closing phenylalanine or tryptophan. A D gene is named only where the DNA matches it firmly. Clone size is not always given. Where it is, it says once, few, many or a class for expanded clones.

V	size	D	J	CDR3	DNA
TRBV18	many	-	TRBJ1-4	CASSPRGTNEKLFF	TGTGCCAGCTCACCGAGGGGTACTAATGAAAAACTGTTTTTT
TRBV30	many	-	TRBJ1-1	CAWTQVVEAFF	TGTGCCTGGACCCAGGTGGTTGAAGCTTTCTTT
TRBV28	many	TRBD2	TRBJ2-1	CASRPPGLALYNEQFF	TGTGCCAGCAGACCGCCGGGACTAGCGTTATACAATGAGCAGTTCTTC
TRBV6-2/TRBV6-3	many	TRBD2	TRBJ2-1	CASLPGTSGRNEQFF	TGTGCCAGCCTCCCCGGGACTAGCGGGAGGAATGAGCAGTTCTTC
TRBV2	many	TRBD2	TRBJ2-2	CASSEGAAGESTGELFF	TGTGCCAGCAGTGAAGGGGCAGCGGGAGAATCGACCGGGGAGCTGTTTTTT
TRBV28	many	-	TRBJ2-7	CASSFPPPRSYEQYF	TGTGCCAGCAGTTTTCCCCCCCCTAGGTCCTACGAGCAGTACTTC
TRBV28	many	-	TRBJ2-2	CASSWYRGGRGGELFF	TGTGCCAGCAGTTGGTACAGGGGGGGCAGGGGCGGGGAGCTGTTTTTT
TRBV29-1	-	-	TRBJ1-2	CSVEGELLYGYTF	TGCAGCGTTGAGGGGGAGCTGTTATATGGCTACACCTTC
TRBV16	many	-	TRBJ1-1	CASSQLLLGAKNTEAFF	TGTGCCAGCAGCCAATTACTACTAGGGGCAAAGAACACTGAAGCTTTCTTT
TRBV6-2/TRBV6-3	many	TRBD2	TRBJ2-7	CASSKRGTSGKYEQYF	TGTGCCAGCAGCAAACGAGGGACTAGCGGGAAGTACGAGCAGTACTTC
TRBV3-1	many	-	TRBJ2-1	CASSRLRELSEQFF	TGTGCCAGCAGCCGGCTCAGGGAGTTAAGTGAGCAGTTCTTC
TRBV29-1	-	-	TRBJ2-7	CSVEIRAVREQYF	TGCAGCGTTGAGATCCGTGCTGTGCGCGAGCAGTACTTC
TRBV7-8	many	TRBD1	TRBJ1-4	CASSLWGQGATNEKLFF	TGTGCCAGCAGCCTATGGGGACAGGGGGCAACTAATGAAAAACTGTTTTTT
TRBV2	few	TRBD1	TRBJ1-3	CASRKTGDYGNTIYF	TGTGCCAGCAGAAAAACAGGGGATTATGGAAACACCATATATTTT
TRBV27	-	-	TRBJ1-2	CASSLRVPSYGYTF	TGTGCCAGCAGTTTGAGGGTCCCTTCCTATGGCTACACCTTC
TRBV28	few	TRBD2	TRBJ2-7	CASYTSGPYEQYF	TGTGCCAGCTATACTAGCGGGCCCTACGAGCAGTACTTC
TRBV28	-	-	TRBJ1-3	CASSLAMPGNTIYF	TGTGCCAGCAGTTTGGCCATGCCCGGAAACACCATATATTTT